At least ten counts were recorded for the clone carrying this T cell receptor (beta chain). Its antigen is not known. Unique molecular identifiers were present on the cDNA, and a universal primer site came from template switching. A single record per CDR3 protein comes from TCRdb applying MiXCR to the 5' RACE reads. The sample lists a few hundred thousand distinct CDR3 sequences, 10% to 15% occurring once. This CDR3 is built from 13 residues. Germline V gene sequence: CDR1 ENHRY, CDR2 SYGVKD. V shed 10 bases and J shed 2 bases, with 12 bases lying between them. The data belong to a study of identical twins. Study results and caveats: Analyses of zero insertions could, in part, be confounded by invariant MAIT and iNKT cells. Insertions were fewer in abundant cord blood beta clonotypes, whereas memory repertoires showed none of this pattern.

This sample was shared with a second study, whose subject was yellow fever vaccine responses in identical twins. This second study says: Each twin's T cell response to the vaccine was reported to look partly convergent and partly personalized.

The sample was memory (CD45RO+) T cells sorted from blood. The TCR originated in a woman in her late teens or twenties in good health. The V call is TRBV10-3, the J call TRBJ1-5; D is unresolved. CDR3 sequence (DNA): TGTGCCACTGCGCCTGGGGGCAATCAGCCCCAGCATTTT. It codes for CATAPGGNQPQHF.